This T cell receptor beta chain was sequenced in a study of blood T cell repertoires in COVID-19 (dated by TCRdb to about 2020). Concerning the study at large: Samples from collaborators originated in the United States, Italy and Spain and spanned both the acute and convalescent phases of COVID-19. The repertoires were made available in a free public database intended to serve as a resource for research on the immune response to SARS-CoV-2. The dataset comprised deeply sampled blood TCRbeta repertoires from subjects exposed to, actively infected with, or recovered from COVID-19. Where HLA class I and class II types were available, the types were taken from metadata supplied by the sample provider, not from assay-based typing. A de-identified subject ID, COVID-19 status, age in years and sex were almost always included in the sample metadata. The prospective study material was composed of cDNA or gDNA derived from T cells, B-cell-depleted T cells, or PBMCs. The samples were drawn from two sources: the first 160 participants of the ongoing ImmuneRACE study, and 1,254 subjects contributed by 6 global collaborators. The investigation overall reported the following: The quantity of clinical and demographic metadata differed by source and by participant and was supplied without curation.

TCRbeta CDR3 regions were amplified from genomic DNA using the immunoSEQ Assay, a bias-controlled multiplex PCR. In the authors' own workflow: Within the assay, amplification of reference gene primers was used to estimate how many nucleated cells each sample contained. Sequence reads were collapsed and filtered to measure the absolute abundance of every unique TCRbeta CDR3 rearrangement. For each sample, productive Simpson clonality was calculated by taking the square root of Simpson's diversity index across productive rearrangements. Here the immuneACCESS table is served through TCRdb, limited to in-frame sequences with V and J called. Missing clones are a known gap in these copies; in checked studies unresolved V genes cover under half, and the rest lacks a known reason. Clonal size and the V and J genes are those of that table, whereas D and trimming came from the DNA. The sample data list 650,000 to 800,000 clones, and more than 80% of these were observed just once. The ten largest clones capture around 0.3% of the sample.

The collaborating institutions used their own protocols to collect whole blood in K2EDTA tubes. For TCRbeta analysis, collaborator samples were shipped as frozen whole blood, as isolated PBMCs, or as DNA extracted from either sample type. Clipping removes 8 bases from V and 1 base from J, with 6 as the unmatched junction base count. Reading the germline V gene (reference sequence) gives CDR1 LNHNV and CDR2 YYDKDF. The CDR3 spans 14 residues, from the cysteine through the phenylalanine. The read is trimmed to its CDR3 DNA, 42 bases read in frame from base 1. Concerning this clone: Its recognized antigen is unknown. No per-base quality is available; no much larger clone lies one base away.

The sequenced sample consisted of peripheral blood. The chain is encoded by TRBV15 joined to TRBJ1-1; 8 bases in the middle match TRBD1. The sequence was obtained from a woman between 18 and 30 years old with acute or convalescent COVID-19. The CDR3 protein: CATDRGIENTEAFF. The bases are TGTGCCACCGACAGGGGAATTGAGAACACTGAAGCTTTCTTT.